A single sample gave rise to the 25 T cell receptor beta chains below, sequenced in a study of T cells in localized non-small cell lung cancer. Clones were sequenced by immunoSEQ multiplex PCR, and TCRdb holds only the in-frame ones, with some missing. The sample contains around 90,000 clones, roughly 75% of which appear only once. The sample consisted of PBMCs, taken before any cancer treatment. The origin of the receptors is a man between 40 and 70 years old with stage II squamous cell lung carcinoma.

The V gene is TRBV2, the J gene TRBJ1-1; a possible D gene is TRBD1 (5 bases). Deletions cut 0 bases from V and 13 bases from J, with 15 bases between. The CDR3 runs 13 residues. CDR1 and CDR2 from the germline V gene are SNHLY and FYNNEI. The CDR3 here is CASSEAPGTLSFF. Written as DNA, the CDR3 is TGTGCCAGCAGTGAAGCGCCCGGGACTTTGAGTTTCTTT.

This chain connects TRBV7-8 to TRBJ1-1, with D perhaps matching TRBD1 (5 bases). Trimming pared 2 bases from V and 12 bases from J, leaving 13 bases between. The V gene's germline CDR1 is SGHVS and CDR2 FQNEAQ. The CDR3 consists of 12 residues. The CDR3 DNA is TGTGCCAGCAGCTTATTGGAGGGGAGGACTTTCTTT. Translating gives CASSLLEGRTFF.

This clone was detected once. The chain employs TRBV30 and TRBJ1-3, with a possible D match to TRBD1 (6 bases). Germline V gene data show CDR1 as GTSNPN and CDR2 as SVGIG (reference sequence). The CDR3 runs 14 residues. V was shortened by 4 bases and J by 4 bases, with 14 bases between the two germline ends. The CDR3 nucleotides read TGTGCCTGGACCATCGGGACACTCGGAAACACCATATATTTT. This translates into CAWTIGTLGNTIYF.

The rearrangement uses TRBV18 and TRBJ1-3; D is undetermined. V lost 5 bases and J 1 base, leaving 6 bases between the germline ends. This CDR3 has 13 amino acids. Germline V CDR1 and CDR2: KGHSH, LQKENI. In nucleotides, the CDR3 is TGTGCCAGCTCAAACCGGTCTGGAAACACCATATATTTT. This encodes CASSNRSGNTIYF.

The chain recombines TRBV9 with TRBJ2-1; 8 positions match TRBD2. V trimming: 0 bases; J trimming: 6 bases; junction bases outside the gene matches: 2. Germline V gene data show CDR1 as SGDLS and CDR2 as YYNGEE. This CDR3 region has 14 residues. The CDR3: CASSVEGLGNEQFF. In nucleotides, the CDR3 is TGTGCCAGCAGCGTAGAGGGACTAGGCAATGAGCAGTTCTTC. Looking up the rest from reference TRBV9 and TRBJ2-1 gives the full variable domain: DSGVTQTPKHLITATGQRVTLRCSPRSGDLSVYWYQQSLDQGLQFLIQYYNGEERAKGNILERFSAQQFPDLHSELNLSSLELGDSALYFCASSVEGLGNEQFFGPGTRLTVL.

The chain is built from TRBV29-1 and TRBJ1-1; 9 bases match TRBD1. Germline loops: CDR1 SQVTM, CDR2 ANQGSEA. V gave up 6 bases and J gave up 4 bases; unmatched junction bases: 9. The CDR3 sequence is 14 residues long. The DNA for the CDR3 is TGCAGCGTCTCGGGACAGGGCGGGAGCACTGAAGCTTTCTTT. Protein: CSVSGQGGSTEAFF.

There are a few counts of this clone. The chain is built from TRBV7-2 and TRBJ1-2; D is unclear. This CDR3 has 11 amino acids. Germline V gives CDR1 SGHTA, CDR2 FQGNSA. Trimming took off 1 base at V and 8 bases at J, with 5 bases between the two ends. The CDR3 sequence is CASSLEGGYTF. In nucleotides, the CDR3 is TGTGCCAGCAGCTTAGAAGGCGGCTACACCTTC. The variable domain in full, completed from reference TRBV7-2 and TRBJ1-2, reads GAGVSQSPSNKVTEKGKDVELRCDPISGHTALYWYRQSLGQGLEFLIYFQGNSAPDKSGLPSDRFSAERTGGSVSTLTIQRTQQEDSAVYLCASSLEGGYTFGSGTRLTVV.

V gene TRBV5-4 combines with J gene TRBJ1-2; TRBD1 agrees at 12 bases. Trimming at V came to 4 bases and at J to 6 bases, leaving 7 bases not matched to a gene. CDR3 length: 15 amino acids. CDR1 is SGHNT, CDR2 YYREEE, per germline (reference sequence). CDR3 loop: CASSPWGQGADGYTF. The CDR3 DNA reads TGTGCCAGCAGCCCATGGGGACAGGGGGCAGATGGCTACACCTTC.

CDR3 loop: CASSPTGTGFETQYF. CDR3 sequence (DNA): TGTGCCAGCTCACCTACCGGGACAGGGTTCGAGACCCAGTACTTC. The chain recombines TRBV18 with TRBJ2-5; TRBD1 matches 9 bases. Trimming at V came to 3 bases and at J to 5 bases, leaving 7 bases not matched to a gene. The germline gives CDR1 KGHSH, CDR2 LQKENI. CDR3 size: 15 residues.

The chain is built from TRBV11-2 and TRBJ2-7; possible D gene TRBD1, 7 bases. The CDR3 loop spans 18 amino acids. V lost 0 bases and J lost 1, with 19 bases in between. Germline-derived CDR1 and CDR2 are SGHAT and FQNNGV. CDR3 sequence: CASSLDSGRQGFSYEQYF. The CDR3 nucleotides read TGTGCCAGCAGCTTAGATAGCGGCCGACAGGGATTTTCCTACGAGCAGTACTTC. The full variable domain, in which reference TRBV11-2 and TRBJ2-7 provide the parts outside the CDR3, is EAGVAQSPRYKIIEKRQSVAFWCNPISGHATLYWYQQILGQGPKLLIQFQNNGVVDDSQLPKDRFSAERLKGVDSTLKIQPAKLEDSAVYLCASSLDSGRQGFSYEQYFGPGTRLTVT.

The chain employs TRBV6-6 and TRBJ2-7, with 8 bases lining up with TRBD1. Trimming cost V 7 bases and J 4 bases; bases outside gene matches: 9. There are 14 residues in the CDR3. The germline CDR1 and CDR2 sequences are MNHNY and SVGAGI (reference sequence). CDR3 sequence: CASNGQGLIYEQYF. CDR3 nucleotide sequence: TGTGCCAGCAACGGACAGGGTCTCATTTACGAGCAGTACTTC.

This rearrangement joins TRBV2 to TRBJ1-1, with D unclear. Between the trimmed V and J ends, which lost 5 bases and 1 base, there was a span of 11 bases. CDR1 is SNHLY, CDR2 FYNNEI, per germline. CDR3 length: 14 residues. CDR3: CASSLVSANTEAFF. The CDR3 nucleotides are TGTGCCAGCAGTCTAGTCTCAGCGAACACTGAAGCTTTCTTT.

The rearrangement links TRBV7-8 to TRBJ1-5; no reliable D call. This CDR3 contains 14 residues. CDR1 and CDR2 (germline): SGHVS, FQNEAQ. V was pared by 4 bases and J by 3 bases, with 10 bases between. The CDR3 spells CASSWPGHNQPQHF. The CDR3 DNA is TGTGCCAGCAGCTGGCCGGGCCACAATCAGCCCCAGCATTTT.

The V gene is TRBV27, the J gene TRBJ1-2, with D possibly being TRBD1 (6 bases). There are 14 residues in the CDR3. Germline CDR1 MNHEY, CDR2 SMNVEV (reference sequence). V lost 7 bases and J lost 5, with 17 bases in between. CDR3 sequence: CASTAGQGRYGYTF. The CDR3 coding sequence is TGTGCCAGCACTGCAGGGCAGGGGCGTTATGGCTACACCTTC.

In this sample, this clone is large (0.1 to 1%). The chain links TRBV2 to TRBJ2-5, with D perhaps TRBD2 (5 bases). The CDR3 covers 13 residues. Germline V gives CDR1 SNHLY, CDR2 FYNNEI. Trimming took off 7 bases at V and 4 bases at J, with 13 bases between the two ends. CDR3 coding DNA: TGTGCCAGCACCTTTCGGGGTGGAGAGACCCAGTACTTC. Translation: CASTFRGGETQYF. The full variable domain, with the rest looked up from reference TRBV2 and TRBJ2-5, is EPEVTQTPSHQVTQMGQEVILRCVPISNHLYFYWYRQILGQKVEFLVSFYNNEISEKSEIFDDQFSVERPDGSNFTLKIRSTKLEDSAMYFCASTFRGGETQYFGPGTRLLVL.

The chain carries TRBV6-5 and TRBJ1-2, with unresolved D. Trimming shortened V by 8 bases and J by 5 bases, and 6 bases separated the two germline ends. Looked up from germline, CDR1 is MNHEY and CDR2 is SVGAGI. The CDR3 is 10 residues long. The DNA for the CDR3 is TGTGCCAGCTATAAGTATGGCTACACCTTC. Translating gives CASYKYGYTF.

The V gene is TRBV21-1, the J gene TRBJ2-7; the table assigns TRBD1, which was not confirmed against the DNA. TRBV21-1 is reported as a pseudogene. The CDR3 is 16 amino acids. CDR3 sequence reads: CASSKEGQVGDYEQYF. The CDR3 DNA reads as TGTGCCAGCAGCAAAGAGGGACAGGTGGGAGACTACGAGCAGTACTTC.

This clone was seen a few times. The chain links TRBV5-8 to TRBJ2-7; 9 bases fit TRBD1. The germline V gene encodes CDR1 SGHTS and CDR2 YDEGEE. The CDR3 has 19 amino acids. V lost 0 bases and J lost 1; bases outside the gene matches: 14. The CDR3 here is CASSLALVLGTGRSYEQYF. In nucleotides, the CDR3 is TGTGCCAGCAGCTTGGCCCTCGTCCTCGGGACAGGGAGGTCCTACGAGCAGTACTTC.

V is TRBV27 and J is TRBJ1-2, with 8 bases identical to TRBD1. CDR1 and CDR2 (germline): MNHEY, SMNVEV (reference sequence). With 10 bases clipped from V and 7 bases from J, the junction kept 14 bases outside the gene matches. This CDR3 is 14 amino acids long. CDR3 loop: CATRDRGQGGGYTF. CDR3 nucleotide sequence: TGTGCCACCAGAGACCGAGGACAGGGAGGTGGCTACACCTTC.

The chain is built from TRBV13 and TRBJ2-7, with D perhaps assigned TRBD1 or TRBD2 (7 bases each). V was pared by 5 bases and J by 6 bases, with 17 bases between. CDR3 length: 14 amino acids. Looked up from germline, CDR1 is PRHDT and CDR2 is FYEKMQ (reference sequence). DNA for the CDR3: TGTGCCAGCAGCGACCGACAGGGAGGGGGCGAGCAGTACTTC. Translated, it gives CASSDRQGGGEQYF.

This chain connects TRBV28 to TRBJ1-2; no reliable D call. V lost 5 bases and J 2 bases, leaving 9 bases between the germline ends. The CDR3 sequence is 13 residues long. The V gene's germline CDR1 is MDHEN and CDR2 SYDVKM. CDR3 bases: TGTGCCAGCAGTCGGAAGCTAAACTATGGCTACACCTTC. It translates to CASSRKLNYGYTF.

The rearrangement links TRBV7-8 to TRBJ2-7; 9 bases are shared with TRBD2. V dropped 2 bases and J dropped 6; count of bases not matched to a gene: 5. This CDR3 spans 14 amino acids. The germline CDR1 and CDR2 sequences are SGHVS and FQNEAQ. The CDR3 sequence: CASSLTGLAPEQYF. CDR3 bases: TGTGCCAGCAGCTTAACGGGACTAGCTCCCGAGCAGTACTTC.

The rearrangement uses TRBV15 and TRBJ2-1; TRBD2 might be the D (5 bases). Germline V gene sequence: CDR1 LNHNV, CDR2 YYDKDF (reference sequence). This CDR3 is built from 14 residues. V dropped 1 base and J dropped 5 bases, with 9 bases sitting between them. The CDR3 region has the DNA TGTGCCACCAGCAGAGTCGGGGAGAACAATGAGCAGTTCTTC. Translating gives CATSRVGENNEQFF.

The chain has TRBV25-1 and TRBJ1-4; 8 bases agree with TRBD1. CDR1 is MGHDK, CDR2 SYGVNS, per germline. CDR3 length: 16 residues. J was trimmed by 7 bases and V by 4 bases; bases with no gene match: 11. CDR3 amino acids: CASSGTGRGRGEKLFF. CDR3 nucleotides: TGTGCCAGCAGTGGGACAGGGAGGGGCCGCGGTGAAAAACTGTTTTTT.

On this clone itself: Other DNA sequences from this sample encode an identical CDR3 as well. As DNA, the CDR3 is TGCGCCAGCAGCCAAGGGGCCGGTAGGGGCGACGGTCAACCCCAGCATTTT. Translated, it gives CASSQGAGRGDGQPQHF. V and J are TRBV4-1 and TRBJ1-5; D may be TRBD1 (5 bases). CDR3 length equals 17 residues. The V and J ends lost 1 base and 10 bases respectively, with 23 bases between them. From germline, CDR1 is MGHRA and CDR2 YSYEKL.